Detailed here is one T cell receptor (beta chain). Its antigen remains unknown. TCRdb keeps only in-frame clones here, not all; method: immunoSEQ multiplex PCR. Found here are under 3,000 clones, around 75% of them singletons; the top ten hold 20% to 25%. The sample originates from a study of T cells after posttransplantation cyclophosphamide. Whole-study findings and limits: Skin or GI-infiltrating T cells shared few TRB sequences with blood.

This CDR3 has 17 amino acids. The germline CDR1 and CDR2 sequences are SGHNT and YYREEE (reference sequence). Unmatched junction bases numbered 10, after V lost 4 bases and J lost 5 bases. This clonotype was obtained from a young man with a blood cancer, CMV-positive, and with a related stem cell donor. The sample taken for sequencing was PBMCs. The gene calls are TRBV5-4 and TRBJ2-5, with 14 positions matching TRBD2. In DNA, the CDR3 is TGTGCCAGCAGCCCCGCCGGGACTAGCGGGAGTGGGGAGACCCAGTACTTC. Its protein is CASSPAGTSGSGETQYF.